This T cell receptor (beta chain) emerged from a study of blood T cell repertoires in COVID-19. The CDR3 has 17 amino acids. The germline V gene has CDR1 SGHTA and CDR2 FQGNSA. V lost 5 bases and J 4 bases, leaving 18 bases between the germline ends. Original processing notes: For nucleated cells, counts were estimated from reference gene primer amplification. Some clones are missing from TCRdb's copy, which holds only in-frame ones; the method was immunoSEQ multiplex PCR. That table gives V, J and clone size, and the DNA gave D and trimming. Among roughly 200,000 clones listed, approximately 80% were seen once.

The sample comprised peripheral blood. This clonotype originated in a woman in her thirties or forties with COVID-19, enrolled during active disease. The V and J genes are TRBV7-2 and TRBJ1-6; weak D call: TRBD1 (6 bases). CDR3 residues: CASSQKGGPYYNSPLHF. As DNA, the CDR3 is TGTGCCAGCAGCCAAAAGGGGGGGCCCTATTATAATTCACCCCTCCACTTT. The variable domain in full, completed from reference TRBV7-2 and TRBJ1-6, reads GAGVSQSPSNKVTEKGKDVELRCDPISGHTALYWYRQSLGQGLEFLIYFQGNSAPDKSGLPSDRFSAERTGGSVSTLTIQRTQQEDSAVYLCASSQKGGPYYNSPLHFGNGTRLTVT.